A single sample is the source of the 3 T cell receptor beta chains below, sequenced in a study of blood T cell repertoires in COVID-19. Libraries were prepared by immunoSEQ multiplex PCR; TCRdb keeps only in-frame clonotypes and omits some of them. The sample includes 310,000 or so clones, 87% of them seen just once. The sequencing sample was made of peripheral blood. The receptors derive from a woman aged 45-65 years who had recovered from COVID-19.

This clone has only a few counts. The genes are TRBV4-1 and TRBJ2-7, with D perhaps TRBD1 (5 bases). Trimming took off 0 bases at V and 3 bases at J, with 12 bases between the two ends. Germline V CDR1 and CDR2: MGHRA, YSYEKL. This CDR3 is 15 amino acids long. The CDR3 reads CASSQDGAAIYEQYF. CDR3 bases: TGCGCCAGCAGCCAAGATGGGGCGGCGATCTACGAGCAGTACTTC.

The gene calls are TRBV11-2 and TRBJ2-1; D gene uncertain. The CDR3 has 15 residues. The V end was cut by 4 bases, the J end by 0 bases, with 10 bases between. Germline assignment: CDR1 SGHAT and CDR2 FQNNGV. CDR3 sequence (DNA): TGTGCCAGCAGCTCTTCGTTCAGCTCCTACAATGAGCAGTTCTTC. Translated, it gives CASSSSFSSYNEQFF.

DNA for the CDR3: TGCGCCAGCAGCCAAGATAGGACGGGGTACACTGAAGCTTTCTTT. It is translated as CASSQDRTGYTEAFF. J is TRBJ1-1 and V is TRBV4-3, with D unclear. This CDR3 has 15 residues. CDR1 and CDR2 from the germline V gene are LGHNA and YSLEER. V dropped 0 bases and J dropped 3 bases, with 11 bases sitting between them.